This record concerns one T cell receptor (beta chain) sequence. The naive CD8 population came from CD45RO-negative cells selected for CCR7, without terminally differentiated effector memory CD45RA+ cells. The CDR3 has 17 residues. Deletions cut 5 bases from V and 4 bases from J, with 22 bases between. CDR1 is ENHRY, CDR2 SYGVKD, per germline. The data were obtained in a study of shared clonotypes between healthy human individuals. Study-level information: Per donor, three plates held CD4 naive cells, three held CD4 memory, two held CD8 naive and one held CD8 memory.

The repertoire was sequenced with immunoSEQ multiplex PCR; TCRdb's copy has only in-frame clones and lacks some. The sample has approximately 740,000 clones; 90% to 95% are singletons. This chain connects TRBV10-3 to TRBJ2-3; D not certain. The clonotype comes from a man in his thirties or forties in good health. Sequencing was done on a sample of naive CD8+ T cells sorted from blood. The CDR3 DNA sequence: TGTGCCATCAGTATACAGCAGACTGACATACGGGCAGATACGCAGTATTTT. Amino acid sequence: CAISIQQTDIRADTQYF.